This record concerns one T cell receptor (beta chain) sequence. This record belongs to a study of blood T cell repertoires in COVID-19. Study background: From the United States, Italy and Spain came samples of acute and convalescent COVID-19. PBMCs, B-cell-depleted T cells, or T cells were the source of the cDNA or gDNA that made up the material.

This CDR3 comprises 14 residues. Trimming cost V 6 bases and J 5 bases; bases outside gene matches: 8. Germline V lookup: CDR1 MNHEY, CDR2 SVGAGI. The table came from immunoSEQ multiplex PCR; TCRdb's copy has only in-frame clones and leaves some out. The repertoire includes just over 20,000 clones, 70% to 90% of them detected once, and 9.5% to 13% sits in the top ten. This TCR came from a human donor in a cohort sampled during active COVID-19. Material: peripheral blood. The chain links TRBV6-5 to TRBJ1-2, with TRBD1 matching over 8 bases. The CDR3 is CASSRGRGRYGYTF. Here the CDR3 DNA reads TGTGCCAGCAGCCGGGGCAGGGGGCGATATGGCTACACCTTC.